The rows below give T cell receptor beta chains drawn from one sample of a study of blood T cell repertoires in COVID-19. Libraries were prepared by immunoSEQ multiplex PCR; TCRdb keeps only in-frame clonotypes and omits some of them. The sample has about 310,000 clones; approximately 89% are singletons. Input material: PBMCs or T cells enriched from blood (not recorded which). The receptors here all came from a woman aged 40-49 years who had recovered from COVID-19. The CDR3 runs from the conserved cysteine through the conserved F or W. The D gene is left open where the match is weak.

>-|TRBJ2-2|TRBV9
TGTGCCAGCAGCGTAGACCCAGGGGGGGAGCTGTTTTTT
CASSVDPGGELFF
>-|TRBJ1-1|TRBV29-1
TGCAGCGTTGTCGTGAACACTGAAGCTTTCTTT
CSVVVNTEAFF
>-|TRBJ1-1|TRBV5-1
TGCGCCAGCAGCTTGTACGGGTCAACTGAAGCTTTCTTT
CASSLYGSTEAFF
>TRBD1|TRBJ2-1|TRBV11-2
TGTGCCAGCAGCAATCGACAGGGGGCTATCTACAATGAGCAGTTCTTC
CASSNRQGAIYNEQFF
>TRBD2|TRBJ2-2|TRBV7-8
TGTGCCAGCAGCTTACTAGCGGGAGTATTGGGCGGGGAGCTGTTTTTT
CASSLLAGVLGGELFF
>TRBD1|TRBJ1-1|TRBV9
TGTGCCAGCAGCGGTCCGGGACAGGGGGCTTATCGTAATGAAGCTTTCTTT
CASSGPGQGAYRNEAFF
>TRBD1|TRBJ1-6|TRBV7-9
TGTGCCAGCAGCTCAGGGACAGGGAGCAATTCACCCCTCCACTTT
CASSSGTGSNSPLHF
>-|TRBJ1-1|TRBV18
TGTGCCAGCTCCGGGGGAGGGGCTGAAGCTTTCTTT
CASSGGGAEAFF
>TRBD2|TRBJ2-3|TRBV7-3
TGTGCCAGCAGCTCTGAGCGGGGGGCAGATACGCAGTATTTT
CASSSERGADTQYF
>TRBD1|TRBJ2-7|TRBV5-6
TGTGCCAGCAGGGGACAGTTGAGCTCCTACGAGCAGTACTTC
CASRGQLSSYEQYF